This T cell receptor beta chain was captured by sequencing in a study of T cell changes during pregnancy in multiple sclerosis. Measured with immunoSEQ multiplex PCR; TCRdb has only the in-frame clones, and not every one. The data contain tens of thousands of clones, around nine tenths of them singletons. Unmatched junction bases numbered 10, after V lost 8 bases and J lost 4 bases. The CDR3 length is 14 residues. Germline CDR1 reads MDHEN; CDR2 reads SYDVKM. J is TRBJ2-7 and V is TRBV28; 8 bases fit TRBD2. The TCR sequence derives from a female donor in good health, enrolled as a control in a pregnancy study. This specimen consisted of peripheral blood, obtained after pregnancy. CDR3 nucleotides: TGTGCCAGCGCCCCTGGCGGGAGGACTTACGAGCAGTACTTC. It codes for CASAPGGRTYEQYF.